This TCR beta chain originates from a study of Graves' ophthalmopathy and Graves' hyperthyroidism. This clonotype was counted at least ten times. Using RNA transcripts, the TCR beta CDR3 regions were amplified. HTBI primers were used in a first-round RT-PCR, which preceded a second-round multiplex PCR. TCRdb re-called the multiplex PCR reads with MiXCR, one entry per CDR3 protein. The repertoire includes 500,000 to 800,000 distinct CDR3 sequences, about two fifths of them detected once, and around 3% sits in the top ten. V lost 2 bases to trimming and J lost 0 bases, with 5 bases between them. The CDR3 spans 13 residues. The germline CDR1 and CDR2 sequences are SGHRS and YFSETQ.

The rearrangement uses TRBV5-1 and TRBJ1-1; D remains ambiguous. The sample was peripheral blood. The receptor comes from an adult man with Graves' ophthalmopathy. CDR3 sequence: CASSFRVNTEAFF. The CDR3 bases are TGCGCCAGCAGCTTTCGTGTGAACACTGAAGCTTTCTTT. Variable domain in full (rest from reference TRBV5-1 and TRBJ1-1): KAGVTQTPRYLIKTRGQQVTLSCSPISGHRSVSWYQQTPGQGLQFLFEYFSETQRNKGNFPGRFSGRQFSNSRSEMNVSTLELGDSALYLCASSFRVNTEAFFGQGTRLTVV.